This record concerns one T cell receptor (beta chain) sequence. The antigen this receptor binds is unknown. No much larger clone is present one base from it, and per-base qualities are unavailable. The data derive from a study of vaccination effects on CD4 cells after COVID-19 (dated by TCRdb to the early 2020s). The study in broad terms: Each participant received two doses of an mRNA SARS-CoV-2 vaccine, either BNT162b2 or mRNA-1273. Altogether, roughly 10 COVID-19 convalescent patients and several SARS-CoV-2-naive healthy vaccine recipients made up the full study. The study compared SARS-CoV-2 spike-specific CD4+ TCR repertoires before and after mRNA vaccination in COVID-19 convalescent patients and infection-naive vaccine recipients. In the study, cultures from other donors were sequenced using the Oncomine TCR Beta short-read assay on an Illumina iSeq 100.

Library generation was performed with the immunoSEQ multiplex PCR assay. DNA from the cultured and isolated CD4+ T cells underwent TCR beta CDR3 sequencing. Regarding the original processing steps: The analysis removed non-productive TCR sequences, trimmed reads to the CDR3 region, and retained only CDR3s that were 7 or more amino acids long. Antigen-specific clonotypes were identified with the MANAFEST web app by comparing expansion in peptide wells against reference cultures. To count as positive, a clone had to show expansion at FDR<0.05 compared with the reference and with all other wells, an odds ratio above 5, and a frequency above 0.1% in two replicate wells. Clonotypes significantly expanded in SARS-CoV-2 spike wells and in at least one common cold coronavirus spike condition were defined as cross-reactive. Levenshtein distance calculated with the stringdist R package was used to assess CDR3 similarity, and unrooted trees were constructed with ape in R 3.6.1. In TCRdb, the immuneACCESS table is reduced to in-frame sequences with V and J assigned. These tables do not hold every clone; where another copy was compared, an unresolved V gene accounts for under half, and the others remain unexplained. V, J and clone size are taken as reported in that table, and D and trimming were inferred from the DNA itself. The sample records tens of thousands of clones, roughly 74% of which are singletons. Of the sample, approximately 1.5% is held by the ten largest clones.

In the ViraFEST assay, PBMC were stimulated with viral peptide pools, and antigen-specific CD4+ T cell clonotypes were then identified by expansion using TCR sequencing. After around 10 days of culture, CD4+ T cells were isolated with the EasySep CD4+ T cell isolation kit. The absence of prior SARS-CoV-2 infection in healthy vaccine recipients was confirmed by negative nucleocapsid antibodies before and after vaccination. Under 2.5 million PBMC per well were cultured with 9 to 10 ug/ml peptides in IMDM containing around 5% human AB serum, about 9.7 IU/ml IL-2 and gentamicin. Half of the culture medium was replaced with fresh IL-2-containing medium on days 3 and 7. Unless noted otherwise, every peptide stimulation condition was cultured in triplicate wells. PBMC were separated from whole blood using Ficoll-Paque Plus gradient centrifugation and were then either cryopreserved at -140C or used fresh. The overlapping peptide pools covered the spike proteins of SARS-CoV-2 and of the common cold coronaviruses HCoV-NL63, HCoV-OC43 and HCoV-229E. The QIAamp micro DNA kit was used to extract genomic DNA from the cultured CD4+ T cells.

In the germline V gene (reference sequence), CDR1 corresponds to LGHDT and CDR2 to YNNKEL. The CDR3 contains 16 residues, cysteine and phenylalanine counted. Just CDR3 DNA is preserved here, 48 bases in frame from base 1. Cut back by 0 bases and 10 bases, the V and J ends lie 16 bases apart. Study-wide findings and limitations: Both infection-induced and vaccine-induced clones contracted markedly at late post-vaccination timepoints, which is consistent with waning T cell responses. In healthy vaccine recipients, vaccine-induced clones were almost all SARS-CoV-2 mono-reactive, with only 1 of 255 cross-reactive with common cold coronaviruses. The study was limited by a small number of convalescent patients and lacked early post-infection timepoints.

The V gene is TRBV3-1 (or the pseudogene TRBV3-2) and the J gene is TRBJ1-6; a weak D assignment points to TRBD1 (6 bases agree). The origin of this receptor is a human donor who received a COVID-19 vaccine. This specimen was CD4+ T cells from PBMCs cultured with HCoV-229E spike peptides, taken before COVID-19 vaccination. Taken with the paper, the label for cell subset or site translates to: HCoV-229E spike overlapping peptide pool stimulation. The CDR3 region reads CASSQDRGTGASPLHF. The nucleotides read TGTGCCAGCAGCCAAGATAGGGGGACGGGTGCGTCACCCCTCCACTTT.